These T cell receptor beta chains were read from a single sample in a study of monozygotic twins with inflammatory bowel disease. TCRdb re-called the 5' RACE reads; one entry per CDR3 protein, DNA not given. This table lists 300,000 to 350,000 distinct CDR3 sequences. Sequencing was carried out using blood. These receptors were taken from a human donor with ulcerative colitis or Crohn's disease, or a healthy co-twin of an affected twin (not recorded which). CDR3s include the opening cysteine and the closing phenylalanine or tryptophan. Fields, in order: J gene, V gene, CDR3 length, CDR3 protein.

J: TRBJ2-2
V: TRBV30
length: 14
CDR3: CAGTDRSNTGELFF

J: TRBJ2-2
V: TRBV4-3
length: 15
CDR3: CASSKSGGHTGELFF

J: TRBJ1-1
V: TRBV24-1
length: 14
CDR3: CATSDPNWGTEAFF

J: TRBJ2-7
V: TRBV20-1
length: 15
CDR3: CSASPPGQIAYEQYF

J: TRBJ1-5
V: TRBV28
length: 13
CDR3: CASSSLIIQPQHF

J: TRBJ1-5
V: TRBV2
length: 15
CDR3: CASMRGQFSYQPQHF

J: TRBJ2-3
V: TRBV29-1
length: 14
CDR3: CSVEDPSYTDTQYF

J: TRBJ2-1
V: TRBV28
length: 13
CDR3: CASGLAGWDEQFF

J: TRBJ1-3
V: TRBV20-1
length: 14
CDR3: CSAREIDRADTIYF

J: TRBJ2-3
V: TRBV6-1
length: 16
CDR3: CASRRLAGGSTDTQYF

J: TRBJ2-3
V: TRBV30
length: 11
CDR3: CAWSVIDTQYF

J: TRBJ1-3
V: TRBV6-1
length: 17
CDR3: CASIMGTGGYSGNTIYF

J: TRBJ2-3
V: TRBV7-2
length: 14
CDR3: CASSLGVGTDTQYF

J: TRBJ2-7
V: TRBV4-1
length: 15
CDR3: CASSQPTWVVNEQYF

J: TRBJ1-2
V: TRBV5-1
length: 15
CDR3: CASSSYRVGDYGYTF

J: TRBJ1-1
V: TRBV6-6
length: 13
CDR3: CASSGRGVPEAFF

J: TRBJ2-2
V: TRBV5-6
length: 15
CDR3: CASGHLDSNTGGLFF

J: TRBJ1-6
V: TRBV5-1
length: 15
CDR3: CASSLDGTGSSPLHF

J: TRBJ1-4
V: TRBV7-9
length: 13
CDR3: CASTGPTNEKLFF

J: TRBJ2-7
V: TRBV29-1
length: 13
CDR3: CSASGTERREQYF

J: TRBJ2-7
V: TRBV20-1
length: 16
CDR3: CSARGAGGSVFHEQYF

J: TRBJ2-1
V: TRBV20-1
length: 16
CDR3: CSARDRHFSADNEQFF

J: TRBJ2-3
V: TRBV20-1
length: 14
CDR3: CSALDRDGRSRQYF

J: TRBJ2-4
V: TRBV6-2/TRBV6-3
length: 17
CDR3: CASSYLLGGGDQNIQYF

J: TRBJ2-7
V: TRBV11-2
length: 18
CDR3: CASSLDGTEPLFNGGQYF

J: TRBJ1-1
V: TRBV6-5
length: 13
CDR3: CASTWDRAAEAFF

J: TRBJ2-2
V: TRBV5-1
length: 17
CDR3: CASSPGKSPYNTGELFF

J: TRBJ2-1
V: TRBV29-1
length: 13
CDR3: CTGTGGLYNEQFF

J: TRBJ1-5
V: TRBV29-1
length: 14
CDR3: CSVLSGGGSQPQHF

J: TRBJ1-1
V: TRBV28
length: 16
CDR3: CASRPTGSGPGTEAFF

J: TRBJ2-7
V: TRBV7-2
length: 15
CDR3: CASNRRYGGTYEQYF

J: TRBJ1-2
V: TRBV3-1
length: 13
CDR3: CASSQVEGSGYTF

J: TRBJ2-1
V: TRBV11-3
length: 13
CDR3: CASSLVLGDEQFF

J: TRBJ2-7
V: TRBV5-1
length: 14
CDR3: CASSLGGTQNEQYF

J: TRBJ2-7
V: TRBV20-1
length: 14
CDR3: CSAARQGLSYEQYF

J: TRBJ2-3
V: TRBV11-2
length: 15
CDR3: CASSLPPWEVDTQYF

J: TRBJ2-1
V: TRBV18
length: 17
CDR3: CASSQLAGGLGSNEQFF

J: TRBJ1-2
V: TRBV5-1
length: 15
CDR3: CASSLAGDRNYGYTF

J: TRBJ2-2
V: TRBV7-3
length: 16
CDR3: CASSTRALRGSGELFF

J: TRBJ1-1
V: TRBV29-1
length: 13
CDR3: CSVQRGSRAEAFF

J: TRBJ1-2
V: TRBV24-1
length: 14
CDR3: CATSDPGQGGGYTF

J: TRBJ1-2
V: TRBV27
length: 14
CDR3: CASSLRRETYGYTF

J: TRBJ2-1
V: TRBV20-1
length: 11
CDR3: CSATGVNEQFF

J: TRBJ2-7
V: TRBV6-1
length: 15
CDR3: CASTQLAGGPYEQYF

J: TRBJ1-5
V: TRBV20-1
length: 13
CDR3: CSARHDSNQPQHF

J: TRBJ2-2
V: TRBV3-1
length: 13
CDR3: CASSQLSSGELFF

J: TRBJ1-5
V: TRBV20-1
length: 13
CDR3: CSAEKDSNQPQHF

J: TRBJ1-2
V: TRBV27
length: 14
CDR3: CASSPTGAVYGYTF

J: TRBJ2-3
V: TRBV7-2
length: 16
CDR3: CASSPNFWYGTDTQYF

J: TRBJ1-1
V: TRBV4-1
length: 18
CDR3: CASSQDSLVRARNTEAFF

J: TRBJ1-4
V: TRBV5-1
length: 16
CDR3: CASSPLGQGASEKLFF